The 23 T cell receptor beta chains in this list originate from one sample, sequenced in a study of regulatory T cells in long-lasting Graves disease. Time point reported: newly diagnosed GD, antithyroid drugs for less than 3 months. PBMCs provided the RNA from which the TCR library was made. HTBI primers from iRepertoire and Arm-PCR of CDR3 regions yielded the TCR beta libraries. TCRdb used MiXCR to reprocess the multiplex PCR reads, holding one entry per CDR3 protein. The sample lists about 620,000 distinct CDR3 sequences; approximately 15% were seen once. This sample also appeared in a second study, on T cells in Graves' hyperthyroidism and ophthalmopathy.

The material sequenced was peripheral blood mononuclear cells (PBMCs), taken at new diagnosis, from a patient treated with antithyroid drugs. The receptors were gathered from a woman in her 30s with Graves disease.

This clonotype was picked up a small number of times. V gene TRBV4-1 combines with J gene TRBJ2-1; D is possibly TRBD1 (6 bases). The CDR3 has 14 residues. Trimming took 2 bases from V and 12 from J, leaving 17 bases between them. CDR1 and CDR2 from the germline V gene are MGHRA and YSYEKL. The CDR3 coding sequence is TGCGCCAGCAGCCAACCCGGACAGCCACCTCGGCAGTTCTTC. Encoded protein: CASSQPGQPPRQFF.

The table lists this clonotype with many counts. CDR3: CASSLRDTSPQHF. The CDR3 DNA is TGTGCCAGCAGCTTACGGGACACCAGCCCCCAGCATTTT. This chain uses TRBV11-2 with TRBJ1-5; TRBD1 might be the D (6 bases). Trimming took 2 bases from V and 10 from J, leaving 12 bases between them. The CDR3 has 13 amino acids. Germline CDR1 reads SGHAT; CDR2 reads FQNNGV. Using reference TRBV11-2 and TRBJ1-5 for the parts outside the CDR3, the full variable domain is EAGVAQSPRYKIIEKRQSVAFWCNPISGHATLYWYQQILGQGPKLLIQFQNNGVVDDSQLPKDRFSAERLKGVDSTLKIQPAKLEDSAVYLCASSLRDTSPQHFGDGTRLSIL.

V usage is TRBV9 and J usage is TRBJ2-1; 9 bases fit TRBD2. The CDR3 is made up of 14 amino acids. Trimming at V came to 4 bases and at J to 8 bases, leaving 7 bases not matched to a gene. Germline V gives CDR1 SGDLS, CDR2 YYNGEE. The CDR3: CASSHRLAVHEQFF. The CDR3 DNA is TGTGCCAGCAGCCACCGACTAGCGGTACATGAGCAGTTCTTC.

The rearrangement uses TRBV5-8 and TRBJ2-1; 9 bases align to TRBD1. Looked up from germline, CDR1 is SGHTS and CDR2 is YDEGEE. This CDR3 is 15 amino acids long. V shed 4 bases, J shed 7 bases, and the junction held 9 bases outside the gene matches. CDR3 bases: TGTGCCAGCAGCCCGGGACAGGGAGTTAGGAATGAGCAGTTCTTC. As protein: CASSPGQGVRNEQFF.

This clonotype was recorded at least ten times. CDR3 residues: CASSRGQEAFF. CDR3 sequence (DNA): TGTGCCAGTAGTCGCGGACAAGAAGCTTTCTTT. J is TRBJ1-1 and V is TRBV19, with D perhaps TRBD1 (5 bases). V was cut by 5 bases and J by 8 bases, with 9 bases left in between. This CDR3 is built from 11 residues. Germline assignment: CDR1 LNHDA and CDR2 SQIVND (reference sequence).

This clonotype appeared a few times. The chain employs TRBV12-3 or TRBV12-4 and TRBJ2-7, with 10 bases identical to TRBD2. J gave up 4 bases and V 3 bases, and 12 bases lay outside the gene matches. The CDR3 consists of 17 residues. The DNA for the CDR3 is TGTGCCAGCAGTTTGTTTACTAGCGGGATTTTAGATTACGAGCAGTACTTC. Protein sequence: CASSLFTSGILDYEQYF.

This clonotype was counted a few times. Its ends do not fully match the called genes, so a read error is possible. The J gene is TRBJ1-5, the V gene TRBV30; D possibly corresponds to TRBD1 (5 bases). This CDR3 has 14 residues. CDR1 is GTSNPN, CDR2 SVGIG, per germline (reference sequence). The CDR3 here is CAWNRDLLNRPRHF. DNA of the CDR3: TGTGCCTGGAATCGGGACCTCCTAAATCGGCCCCGGCATTTT.

This clonotype was found a few times. The rearrangement uses TRBV5-1 and TRBJ2-1, with D uncertain. Germline-derived CDR1 and CDR2 are SGHRS and YFSETQ. The V gene lost 7 bases and the J gene lost 7 bases, with 9 bases spanning the gap. CDR3 length: 11 amino acids. The CDR3 protein is CASGVGNEQFF. The CDR3 DNA is TGCGCCAGCGGGGTGGGGAATGAGCAGTTCTTC.

This clonotype was observed at least ten times. The rearrangement uses TRBV11-1 and TRBJ2-7; possible D gene TRBD2, 5 bases. Germline CDR1 is SGHAT and CDR2 is FQDESV (reference sequence). V was clipped by 0 bases and J by 3 bases, with 12 bases between them. CDR3 length: 15 amino acids. The CDR3 bases are TGTGCCAGCAGCTTAGCCGCGGGCGGTTACTACGAGCAGTACTTC. Translation gives CASSLAAGGYYEQYF.

This clonotype was detected ten times or more. The chain links TRBV7-2 to TRBJ2-3; D is undetermined. This CDR3 contains 12 residues. Trimming shortened V by 6 bases and J by 2 bases, and 6 bases separated the two germline ends. Per germline, CDR1 SGHTA and CDR2 FQGNSA. The CDR3 DNA follows: TGTGCCAGCAGGTCTTACACAGATACGCAGTATTTT. Residues: CASRSYTDTQYF.

This clonotype was seen many times. The rearrangement uses TRBV2 and TRBJ1-1, with D possibly matching TRBD1 (5 bases). CDR1 is SNHLY and CDR2 is FYNNEI in the germline V gene. V dropped 4 bases and J dropped 10 bases, with 22 bases sitting between them. The CDR3 loop spans 15 amino acids. CDR3 in DNA: TGTGCCAGCAGTGGTACGGCCGGGGGGGTCTCCCCAGCTTTCTTT. Translation gives CASSGTAGGVSPAFF.

The chain recombines TRBV7-3 with TRBJ2-1; unclear D gene. CDR1 and CDR2 from the germline V gene are SGHTA and FQGTGA. V was clipped by 2 bases and J by 3 bases, with 8 bases between them. The CDR3 spans 14 residues. The CDR3: CASSLLGGYNEQFF. The CDR3, as DNA: TGTGCCAGCAGCTTATTGGGCGGCTACAATGAGCAGTTCTTC.

The chain links TRBV28 to TRBJ1-1; TRBD1 is a possible D gene (6 bases). This CDR3 contains 13 residues. The germline V gene encodes CDR1 MDHEN and CDR2 SYDVKM. V was shortened by 8 bases and J by 0 bases, with 10 bases between the two germline ends. In DNA form, the CDR3 reads TGTGCCAGCGGAACAGGGCTGAACACTGAAGCTTTCTTT. It yields the protein CASGTGLNTEAFF.

This chain connects TRBV6-5 to TRBJ1-3; unclear D gene. Trimming shortened V by 0 bases and J by 0 bases, and 9 bases separated the two germline ends. CDR1 and CDR2 from the germline V gene are MNHEY and SVGAGI. The CDR3 has 16 residues. CDR3 residues: CASSYSSADSGNTIYF. The DNA for the CDR3 is TGTGCCAGCAGTTACTCGAGCGCGGACTCTGGAAACACCATATATTTT.

This clonotype was observed at least ten times. The chain is built from TRBV3-1 and TRBJ1-6; D gene ambiguous. Trimming shortened V by 6 bases and J by 11 bases, and 14 bases separated the two germline ends. CDR1 and CDR2 (germline): LGHDT, YNNKEL (reference sequence). The CDR3 covers 13 residues. CDR3 nucleotides: TGTGCCAGCAGGGGTAGTAGAAGTACACCCCTCCACTTT. It yields the protein CASRGSRSTPLHF.

J is TRBJ2-7 and V is TRBV20-1; D is tentatively TRBD1 or TRBD2 (5 bases each). Germline assignment: CDR1 DFQATT and CDR2 SNEGSKA (reference sequence). This CDR3 comprises 16 residues. CDR3 region: CKTLPASRRDPYEQYF. CDR3 DNA: TGCAAAACTCTACCCGCCTCCCGCCGGGACCCATACGAGCAGTACTTC.

This clonotype has a count of ten or more. V usage is TRBV7-3 and J usage is TRBJ2-5, with 8 nucleotides matching TRBD2. The junction had 6 bases not matched to a gene; V was cut back by 5 bases and J by 4 bases. This CDR3 is built from 14 residues. CDR1 is SGHTA, CDR2 FQGTGA, per germline. For the CDR3, the DNA is TGTGCCAGCAGCCCCTTTGCGGGGGGAGAGACCCAGTACTTC. Amino acids: CASSPFAGGETQYF.

Many counts were recorded for this clonotype. The chain couples TRBV27 to TRBJ2-7; 9 nucleotides agree with TRBD1. V was pared by 4 bases and J by 5 bases, with 6 bases of the junction left unmatched. In germline, CDR1 is MNHEY, CDR2 SMNVEV (reference sequence). This CDR3 contains 14 residues. The CDR3 sequence: CASSYRGLNDEQYF. DNA of the CDR3: TGTGCCAGCAGTTACAGGGGGCTAAACGACGAGCAGTACTTC.

This clonotype was seen only a few times. The J gene is TRBJ2-1, the V gene TRBV28; D gene uncertain. Germline lookup yields CDR1 MDHEN and CDR2 SYDVKM. The CDR3 spans 12 residues. V was cut by 1 base and J by 9 bases, with 7 bases left in between. CDR3 region: CASSLSRAEQFF. In nucleotides, the CDR3 is TGTGCCAGCAGTTTATCTAGGGCTGAGCAGTTCTTC.

The genes are TRBV30 and TRBJ2-1; D unresolved. V was trimmed by 0 bases and J by 7 bases, leaving 10 bases between them. CDR3 length: 13 amino acids. In germline, CDR1 is GTSNPN, CDR2 SVGIG (reference sequence). Written as DNA, the CDR3 is TGTGCCTGGAGTGTAGGGTTCGGGAATGAGCAGTTCTTC. It codes for CAWSVGFGNEQFF. Complete variable domain (other parts from reference TRBV30 and TRBJ2-1): SQTIHQWPATLVQPVGSPLSLECTVEGTSNPNLYWYRQAAGRGLQLLFYSVGIGQISSEVPQNLSASRPQDRQFILSSKKLLLSDSGFYLCAWSVGFGNEQFFGPGTRLTVL.

The chain recombines TRBV19 with TRBJ1-1; TRBD1 aligns across 7 bases. V gave up 8 bases and J gave up 4 bases; unmatched junction bases: 4. CDR3 length equals 12 residues. The V gene's germline CDR1 is LNHDA and CDR2 SQIVND (reference sequence). The CDR3 sequence: CASGDRVTEAFF. The DNA for the CDR3 is TGTGCCAGTGGTGACAGGGTCACTGAAGCTTTCTTT.

This chain joins TRBV6-2 or TRBV6-3 and TRBJ2-7; 9 bases align to TRBD1. The CDR3 is 15 amino acids. J was trimmed by 0 bases and V by 5 bases; bases with no gene match: 5. CDR1 is MNHEY, CDR2 SVGEGT, per germline. CDR3 sequence: CASSEGQGSSYEQYF. Here the CDR3 DNA reads TGTGCCAGCAGTGAAGGACAGGGGAGCTCCTACGAGCAGTACTTC.

This chain uses TRBV27 with TRBJ1-2; tentative D call: TRBD1 (6 bases). Trimming cost V 5 bases and J 7 bases, with 20 bases left between them. This CDR3 has 15 amino acids. The germline V gene has CDR1 MNHEY and CDR2 SMNVEV (reference sequence). The CDR3 spells CASSDLPSRGPGYTF. In nucleotides, the CDR3 is TGTGCCAGCAGTGACCTCCCCTCCAGGGGTCCTGGCTACACCTTC.